This T cell receptor beta chain was obtained from a study of early stage breast cancer tumors. For the study at large: Samples were sequenced at around 10-fold average coverage.

Produced via immunoSEQ multiplex PCR; TCRdb's table is partial and in-frame only. The data contain some 41,000 clones, approximately 72% of them singletons. This clone is a singleton in its sample. Germline V gene sequence: CDR1 SGHAT, CDR2 FQNNGV. The V and J ends lost 5 bases and 5 bases, in that order; junction bases with no gene match: 9. CDR3 length: 15 residues. The receptor was derived from a person aged 45 to 59 with breast cancer. Sequencing used blood. V and J are TRBV11-2 and TRBJ2-5, with 9 bases fitting TRBD2. The CDR3 loop reads CASSPAGTSRETQYF. The CDR3 DNA follows: TGTGCCAGCAGCCCCGCGGGGACTAGCCGGGAGACCCAGTACTTC.